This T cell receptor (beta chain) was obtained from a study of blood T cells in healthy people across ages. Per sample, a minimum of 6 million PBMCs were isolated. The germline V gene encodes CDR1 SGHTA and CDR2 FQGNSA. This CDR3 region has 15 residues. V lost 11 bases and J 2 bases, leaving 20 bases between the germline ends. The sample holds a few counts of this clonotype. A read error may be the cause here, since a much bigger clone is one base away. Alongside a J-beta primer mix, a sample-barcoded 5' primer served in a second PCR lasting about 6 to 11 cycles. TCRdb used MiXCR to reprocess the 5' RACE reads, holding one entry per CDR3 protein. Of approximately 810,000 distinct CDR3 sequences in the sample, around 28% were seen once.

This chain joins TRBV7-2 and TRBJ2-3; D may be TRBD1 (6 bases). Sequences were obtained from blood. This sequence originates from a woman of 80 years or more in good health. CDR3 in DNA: TGTGCCGGCACCCTCAGTGGGGGCCTCACAGATACGCAGTATTTT. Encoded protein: CAGTLSGGLTDTQYF.